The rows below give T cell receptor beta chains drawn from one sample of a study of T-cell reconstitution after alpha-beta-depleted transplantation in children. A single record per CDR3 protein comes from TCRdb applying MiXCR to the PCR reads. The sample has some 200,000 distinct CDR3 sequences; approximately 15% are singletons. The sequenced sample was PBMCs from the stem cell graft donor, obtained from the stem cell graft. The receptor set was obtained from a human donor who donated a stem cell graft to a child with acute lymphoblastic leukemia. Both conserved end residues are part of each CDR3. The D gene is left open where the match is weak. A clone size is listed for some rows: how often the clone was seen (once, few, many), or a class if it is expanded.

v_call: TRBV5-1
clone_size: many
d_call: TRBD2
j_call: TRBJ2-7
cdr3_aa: CASSLLSSGSYEQYF
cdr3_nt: TGCGCCAGCAGCTTGTTGTCTAGCGGGTCGTACGAGCAGTACTTC

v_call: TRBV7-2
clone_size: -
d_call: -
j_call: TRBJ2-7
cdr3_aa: CASSLRQGGNEQYF
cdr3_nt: TGTGCCAGCAGCCTAAGGCAGGGGGGGAACGAGCAGTACTTC

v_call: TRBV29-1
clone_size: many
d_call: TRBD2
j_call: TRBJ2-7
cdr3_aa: CSVKGGPLGEQYF
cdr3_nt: TGCAGCGTCAAGGGAGGGCCTCTCGGCGAGCAGTACTTC

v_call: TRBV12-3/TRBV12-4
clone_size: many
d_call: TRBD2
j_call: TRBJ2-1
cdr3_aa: CASSGGLAGGPNEQFF
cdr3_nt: TGTGCCAGCAGTGGGGGACTAGCGGGAGGACCCAATGAGCAGTTCTTC

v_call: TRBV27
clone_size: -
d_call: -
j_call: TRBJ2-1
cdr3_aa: CASSFKLGNEQFF
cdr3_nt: TGTGCCAGCAGTTTTAAACTAGGGAATGAGCAGTTCTTC

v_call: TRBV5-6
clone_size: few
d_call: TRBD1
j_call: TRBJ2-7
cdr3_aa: CASSFRDSMQQYF
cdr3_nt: TGTGCCAGCAGCTTCCGGGACAGTATGCAGCAGTACTTC

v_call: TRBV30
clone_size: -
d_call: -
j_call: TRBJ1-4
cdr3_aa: CAWQTYRGEKLFF
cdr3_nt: TGTGCCTGGCAGACCTATCGGGGTGAAAAACTGTTTTTT

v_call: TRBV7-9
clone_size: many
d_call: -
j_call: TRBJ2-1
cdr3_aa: CASSLAIASGQEQFF
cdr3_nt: TGTGCCAGCAGCTTAGCGATTGCTAGTGGGCAGGAACAGTTCTTC

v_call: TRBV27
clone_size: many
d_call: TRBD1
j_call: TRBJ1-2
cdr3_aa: CASSSSRAGGYGYTF
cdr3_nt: TGTGCCAGCAGTTCCTCCCGTGCAGGGGGCTATGGCTACACCTTC

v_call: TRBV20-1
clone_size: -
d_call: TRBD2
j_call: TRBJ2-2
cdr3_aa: CSARVSGRGSGELFF
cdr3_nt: TGCAGTGCTAGGGTCAGCGGGAGAGGGTCGGGGGAGCTGTTTTTT

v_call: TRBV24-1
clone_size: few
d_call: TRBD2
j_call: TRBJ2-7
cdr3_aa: CATSDPSGMTPYEQYF
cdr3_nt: TGTGCCACCAGTGATCCGAGCGGGATGACCCCCTACGAGCAGTACTTC